This TCR beta chain was retrieved from a study of PD-1 blockade in classical Hodgkin lymphoma. Study-level results: Diminished baseline TCR diversity has been reported in newly diagnosed patients relative to healthy donors.

TCRdb's table, derived via immunoSEQ multiplex PCR, lists solely in-frame clones and lacks some. Of about 100,000 clones listed, around 88% were seen once; the top ten hold 5% to 7.5%. Brentuximab vedotin exposure varied, and every patient relapsed after autologous stem cell transplantation. In the case of this clone: What it recognizes is unknown.

V lost 8 bases and J 3 bases, leaving 11 bases between the germline ends. Germline CDR1 MNHEY, CDR2 SMNVEV (reference sequence). This CDR3 has 13 residues. Sample: peripheral blood mononuclear cells (PBMCs), taken before the second cycle of nivolumab. The sequence was collected from a human donor with classical Hodgkin lymphoma. This chain uses TRBV27 with TRBJ2-1, with D perhaps matching TRBD1 or TRBD2 (5 bases each). The CDR3 DNA sequence: TGTGCCAGCCCCGGGACCCTCTACAATGAGCAGTTCTTC. It specifies CASPGTLYNEQFF.